Listed here are 7 T cell receptor beta chains from one sample, sequenced in a study of yellow fever vaccine responses in identical twins. TCRdb processed the RT-PCR reads anew with MiXCR; each CDR3 protein has one entry. The repertoire includes approximately 32,000 distinct CDR3 sequences, about 61% of them detected once, and more than 4% sits in the top ten. This specimen was T cells from blood (PBMCs), unsorted or a sorted subset (not recorded which), taken before or after yellow fever vaccination (not recorded which). These TCRs come from a woman aged 18-29 years who received the yellow fever vaccine.

This sequence joins TRBV27 and TRBJ2-5; 8 nucleotides agree with TRBD1. Germline CDR1 and CDR2: MNHEY and SMNVEV (reference sequence). V lost 3 bases to trimming and J lost 5 bases; unmatched junction nucleotides: 11. The CDR3 consists of 16 residues. The CDR3 spells CASSFQDRGIHETQYF. The CDR3 DNA sequence: TGTGCCAGCAGTTTCCAAGACAGGGGTATACACGAGACCCAGTACTTC.

For the CDR3, the DNA is TGTGCCAGCAGTTTAATTCGGCCCCGGGCTCCCTCAGATACGCAGTATTTT. It yields the protein CASSLIRPRAPSDTQYF. This chain connects TRBV12-3 or TRBV12-4 to TRBJ2-3, with D hard to call. Trimming took 2 bases from V and 4 from J, leaving 19 bases between them. The CDR3 sequence is 17 residues long.

This clonotype was seen only once. The V gene is TRBV2, the J gene TRBJ1-5; D remains ambiguous. V gave up 6 bases and J gave up 2 bases, with 11 bases separating them. There are 14 residues in the CDR3. Germline CDR1 and CDR2: SNHLY and FYNNEI. This chain's CDR3 is CASSANSGNQPQHF. The DNA of the CDR3 is TGTGCCAGCAGCGCGAACAGTGGCAATCAGCCCCAGCATTTT.

The rearrangement uses TRBV6-9 and TRBJ1-1, with 8 bases that match TRBD1. CDR3 length equals 14 residues. The V gene end was trimmed by 1 base and the J gene end by 5 bases; junction bases not matched to a gene: 3. In germline, CDR1 is MNHGY, CDR2 SVAAGI. CDR3 loop: CASSYWTGLTEAFF. CDR3 DNA sequence: TGTGCCAGCAGTTATTGGACAGGGTTAACTGAAGCTTTCTTT.

This clonotype was counted a few times. The rearrangement links TRBV29-1 to TRBJ1-1; D gene unclear. This CDR3 contains 11 residues. Trimming left V 1 base short and J 11 bases short, with 11 bases between. CDR1 is SQVTM and CDR2 is ANQGSEA in the germline V gene. CDR3 loop: CSVEVGPSAFF. CDR3 sequence (DNA): TGCAGCGTTGAAGTCGGTCCGTCGGCTTTCTTT.

The chain carries TRBV14 and TRBJ1-6; tentatively, D is TRBD1 (5 bases). Between the trimmed V and J ends, which lost 5 bases and 6 bases, there was a span of 8 bases. CDR1 SGHDN and CDR2 FVKESK come from the germline V gene. The CDR3 is 13 residues long. In nucleotides, the CDR3 is TGTGCCAGCAGCTTGACAGCTAATTCACCCCTCCACTTT. Protein product: CASSLTANSPLHF.

J is TRBJ2-7 and V is TRBV29-1; 12 bases line up with TRBD2. The CDR3 loop spans 13 amino acids. The V gene end was trimmed by 5 bases and the J gene end by 6 bases; junction bases not matched to a gene: 5. In germline, CDR1 is SQVTM, CDR2 ANQGSEA. CDR3 amino acids: CSVRTSGKIEQYF. In DNA, the CDR3 is TGCAGCGTTCGGACTAGCGGGAAGATCGAGCAGTACTTC.